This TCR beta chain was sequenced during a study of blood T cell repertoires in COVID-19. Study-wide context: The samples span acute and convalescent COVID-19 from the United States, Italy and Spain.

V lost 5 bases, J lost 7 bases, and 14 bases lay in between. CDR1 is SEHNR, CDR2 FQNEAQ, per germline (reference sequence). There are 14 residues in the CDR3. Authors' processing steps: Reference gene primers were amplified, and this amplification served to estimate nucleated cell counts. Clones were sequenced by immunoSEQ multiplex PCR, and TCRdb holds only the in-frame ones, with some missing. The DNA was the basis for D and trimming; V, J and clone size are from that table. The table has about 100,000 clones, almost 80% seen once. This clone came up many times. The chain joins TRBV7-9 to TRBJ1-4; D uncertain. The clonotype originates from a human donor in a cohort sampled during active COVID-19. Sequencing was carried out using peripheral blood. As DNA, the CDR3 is TGTGCCAGCAGCCGTCGGGGAGGCGGTGAAAAACTGTTTTTT. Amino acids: CASSRRGGGEKLFF.